Following are 26 T cell receptor beta chains from one sample sequenced in a study of PD-1 blockade in classical Hodgkin lymphoma. Each and every patient relapsed after autologous stem cell transplantation, and patients got differing brentuximab vedotin exposure. The table came from immunoSEQ multiplex PCR; TCRdb's copy has only in-frame clones and leaves some out. The table includes some 96,000 clones, approximately 80% detected once. Sequenced material: peripheral blood mononuclear cells (PBMCs), taken at baseline. These receptors were collected from a human donor with classical Hodgkin lymphoma.

The J gene is TRBJ2-2, the V gene TRBV7-2; D is perhaps TRBD1 or TRBD2 (6 bases each). The germline V gene encodes CDR1 SGHTA and CDR2 FQGNSA. V lost 2 bases and J 3 bases, leaving 13 bases between the germline ends. The length of the CDR3 is 16 residues. The CDR3: CASSLPGGMDTGELFF. The CDR3 nucleotides read TGTGCCAGCAGCTTACCCGGGGGCATGGACACCGGGGAGCTGTTTTTT.

This chain connects TRBV7-2 to TRBJ2-5, with 14 bases lining up with TRBD2. Germline values: CDR1 SGHTA, CDR2 FQGNSA. The V and J ends lost 5 bases and 1 base, in that order; junction bases with no gene match: 3. The CDR3 has 16 amino acids. The CDR3 nucleotides read TGTGCCAGCAGCCAAGGACTAGCGGGAGGCCAAGAGACCCAGTACTTC. Translating it yields CASSQGLAGGQETQYF.

The J gene is TRBJ2-6, the V gene TRBV29-1, with a possible D match to TRBD1 (5 bases). V was shortened by 3 bases and J by 2 bases, with 8 bases between the two germline ends. Germline V gene lookup returns CDR1 SQVTM and CDR2 ANQGSEA. The CDR3 is 14 residues long. Written as DNA, the CDR3 is TGCAGCGTTGATCAAGGGGCTGGGGCCAACGTCCTGACTTTC. Protein: CSVDQGAGANVLTF.

This sequence joins TRBV6-4 and TRBJ1-1; 8 bases are a match to TRBD1. J was trimmed by 2 bases and V by 3 bases; bases with no gene match: 5. There are 15 residues in the CDR3. CDR1 is MRHNA and CDR2 is SNTAGT in the germline V gene. The chain's CDR3 is CASSESGGFNTEAFF. For the CDR3, the DNA is TGTGCCAGCAGTGAGTCAGGGGGCTTTAACACTGAAGCTTTCTTT.

The V and J genes are TRBV27 and TRBJ1-1; D is unclear. V lost 7 bases, J lost 2 bases, and 14 bases lay in between. Germline V lookup: CDR1 MNHEY, CDR2 SMNVEV (reference sequence). The CDR3 spans 14 residues. This chain's CDR3 is CASTQSYLNTEAFF. Here the CDR3 DNA reads TGTGCCAGCACCCAAAGTTACCTTAACACTGAAGCTTTCTTT.

The chain couples TRBV15 to TRBJ2-2, with a tentative D call TRBD1 (5 bases). Between the trimmed V and J ends, which lost 5 bases and 0 bases, there was a span of 7 bases. Germline V lookup: CDR1 LNHNV, CDR2 YYDKDF (reference sequence). This CDR3 comprises 14 residues. The CDR3 nucleotides read TGTGCCACCAGCTGGACACCGAACACCGGGGAGCTGTTTTTT. The encoded protein is CATSWTPNTGELFF.

Turning to this clone: This sample includes further DNA sequences coding for the same CDR3. This chain uses TRBV5-6 with TRBJ2-7, with 10 bases lining up with TRBD1. The trim removed 4 bases at V and 4 bases at J, leaving 5 bases unmatched. The CDR3 is 14 amino acids. The germline CDR1 and CDR2 sequences are SGHDT and YYEEEE. CDR3 in amino acids: CASSPGQGGYEQYF. The DNA of the CDR3 is TGTGCCAGCAGCCCTGGACAGGGGGGGTACGAGCAGTACTTC.

V usage is TRBV19 and J usage is TRBJ1-5, with 8 bases aligning to TRBD1. The CDR3 has 16 residues. The trim removed 6 bases at V and 1 base at J, leaving 8 bases unmatched. The germline CDR1 and CDR2 sequences are LNHDA and SQIVND (reference sequence). CDR3 loop: CASSTIDRGSNQPQHF. DNA of the CDR3: TGTGCCAGTAGCACCATCGACAGGGGAAGCAATCAGCCCCAGCATTTT. Based on the CDR3 plus reference TRBV19 and TRBJ1-5, the full variable domain is DGGITQSPKYLFRKEGQNVTLSCEQNLNHDAMYWYRQDPGQGLRLIYYSQIVNDFQKGDIAEGYSVSREKKESFPLTVTSAQKNPTAFYLCASSTIDRGSNQPQHFGDGTRLSIL.

Regarding this clone: The junction departs from germline at one end; a sequencing error may be responsible. V and J are TRBV7-2 and TRBJ2-2, with 8 bases identical to TRBD2. The CDR3 totals 16 residues. The germline V gene has CDR1 SGHTA and CDR2 FQGNSA. The CDR3 DNA sequence: TGTGCCAGCAGCGTAGCAGCGGGAGCGAGGCCCGGGGAGCTGTTTTTT. Its translation: CASSVAAGARPGELFF.

V and J are TRBV5-4 and TRBJ2-7; 9 positions agree with TRBD1. This CDR3 region has 12 residues. Germline CDR1 and CDR2: SGHNT and YYREEE (reference sequence). Losses at the gene ends were 0 bases for V and 11 bases for J; bases not matched to a gene: 3. The CDR3 sequence is CASSLGQGVEYF. The CDR3 nucleotides are TGTGCCAGCAGCTTGGGACAGGGGGTTGAGTACTTC.

The genes are TRBV28 and TRBJ1-3; weak D call: TRBD1 (5 bases). Germline assignment: CDR1 MDHEN and CDR2 SYDVKM. Between the trimmed V and J ends, which lost 6 bases and 0 bases, there was a span of 15 bases. The CDR3 loop spans 16 amino acids. The CDR3: CASSPLDSISGNTIYF. CDR3 nucleotides: TGTGCCAGCAGCCCCCTTGACAGCATCTCTGGAAACACCATATATTTT.

The chain carries TRBV28 and TRBJ1-1; 7 positions agree with TRBD1. The CDR3 has 14 residues. Germline CDR1 reads MDHEN; CDR2 reads SYDVKM. J lost 6 bases, V lost 2 bases, and 6 bases had no gene match. CDR3 residues: CASSLAGGGAEAFF. The CDR3 nucleotides read TGTGCCAGCAGTTTAGCAGGGGGAGGAGCTGAAGCTTTCTTT.

The V call is TRBV2, the J call TRBJ2-1; 9 bases agree with TRBD1. V dropped 6 bases and J dropped 8; count of bases not matched to a gene: 11. Germline values: CDR1 SNHLY, CDR2 FYNNEI. CDR3 length equals 15 residues. CDR3 loop: CASRVQGALSYEQFF. The CDR3 coding sequence is TGTGCCAGCAGGGTACAGGGGGCGCTTAGTTATGAGCAGTTCTTC.

The rearrangement joins TRBV6-5 to TRBJ2-1, with 10 bases that match TRBD2. Germline CDR1 is MNHEY and CDR2 is SVGAGI. V lost 7 bases to trimming and J lost 6 bases; unmatched junction nucleotides: 6. The CDR3 runs 14 residues. CDR3 nucleotides: TGTGCCAGCAAAATAGCGGGGGGACTCAATGAGCAGTTCTTC. Translated, it gives CASKIAGGLNEQFF.

This clone has a handful of counts. The chain joins TRBV5-4 to TRBJ2-7; D is possibly TRBD1 (5 bases). The V end lost 1 base, the J end lost 7 bases, and 12 bases lay between the germline ends. Looked up from germline, CDR1 is SGHNT and CDR2 is YYREEE (reference sequence). The CDR3 is made up of 13 amino acids. DNA for the CDR3: TGTGCCAGCAGCTTGCAGCAGGGTGGGGAGCAGTACTTC. This sequence encodes CASSLQQGGEQYF.

With respect to this clone: This CDR3 is also generated by other DNA sequences in the sample. The V and J genes are TRBV5-1 and TRBJ1-1; D is undetermined. The CDR3 has 13 residues. Looked up from germline, CDR1 is SGHRS and CDR2 is YFSETQ. The V end lost 0 bases, the J end lost 1 base, and 4 bases lay between the germline ends. The CDR3 nucleotides read TGCGCCAGCAGCTTGGGTCGGAACACTGAAGCTTTCTTT. As protein: CASSLGRNTEAFF.

The chain carries TRBV4-1 and TRBJ1-4; no clear D gene. The CDR3 is made up of 16 amino acids. Germline lookup yields CDR1 MGHRA and CDR2 YSYEKL. V was pared by 1 base and J by 2 bases, with 11 bases between. The CDR3 loop reads CASSQVWDTTNEKLFF. CDR3 DNA: TGCGCCAGCAGCCAAGTATGGGATACTACTAATGAAAAACTGTTTTTT.

The J gene is TRBJ2-2, the V gene TRBV5-1, with 14 bases fitting TRBD2. J lost 4 bases, V lost 4 bases, and 3 bases had no gene match. Germline V gene sequence: CDR1 SGHRS, CDR2 YFSETQ. This CDR3 comprises 16 residues. CDR3 sequence reads: CASSPGLAGVTGELFF. CDR3 DNA: TGCGCCAGCAGCCCGGGACTAGCGGGAGTCACCGGGGAGCTGTTTTTT.

The chain combines TRBV18 with TRBJ1-4; the D gene is possibly TRBD1 (5 bases). The CDR3 runs to 14 residues. The V end was cut by 4 bases, the J end by 5 bases, with 11 bases between. Germline values: CDR1 KGHSH, CDR2 LQKENI. The CDR3 spells CASSLYRSNEKLFF. The CDR3 coding sequence is TGTGCCAGCTCACTATACAGGTCAAATGAAAAACTGTTTTTT.

This sequence joins TRBV5-6 and TRBJ1-2; a possible D gene is TRBD1 (5 bases). Germline values: CDR1 SGHDT, CDR2 YYEEEE. The V end was cut by 7 bases, the J end by 2 bases, with 15 bases between. The CDR3 is 14 amino acids. The CDR3 region is CASSYDGGNYGYTF. The DNA for the CDR3 is TGTGCCAGCTCGTATGACGGGGGAAACTATGGCTACACCTTC. The whole variable domain, filled in from reference TRBV5-6 and TRBJ1-2, reads DAGVTQSPTHLIKTRGQQVTLRCSPKSGHDTVSWYQQALGQGPQFIFQYYEEEERQRGNFPDRFSGHQFPNYSSELNVNALLLGDSALYLCASSYDGGNYGYTFGSGTRLTVV.

CDR3 DNA sequence: TGCGCCAGCAGTGAGATTGTGGAGGGCACTGAAGCTTTCTTT. Encoded protein: CASSEIVEGTEAFF. The V and J genes are TRBV10-2 and TRBJ1-1, with D unclear. This CDR3 spans 14 amino acids. Germline V CDR1 and CDR2: WSHSY, SAAADI. The V end lost 2 bases, the J end lost 4 bases, and 11 bases lay between the germline ends.

The chain combines TRBV9 with TRBJ1-2; 9 nucleotides line up with TRBD1. The CDR3 is 15 amino acids. Germline CDR1 SGDLS, CDR2 YYNGEE. V gave up 4 bases and J gave up 4 bases; unmatched junction bases: 8. Written as DNA, the CDR3 is TGTGCCAGCAGCTCCCGAACAGGGGGCTTCTATGGCTACACCTTC. This gives the protein CASSSRTGGFYGYTF.

V is TRBV7-2 and J is TRBJ2-7; tentatively, D is TRBD1 (5 bases). V was pared by 5 bases and J by 2 bases, with 13 bases between. Per germline, CDR1 SGHTA and CDR2 FQGNSA. This CDR3 region has 14 residues. The CDR3 loop reads CASSMIGVPYEQYF. The CDR3 DNA reads as TGTGCCAGCAGCATGATAGGGGTGCCCTACGAGCAGTACTTC.

This clone has just a few counts. This chain uses TRBV27 with TRBJ2-7; either TRBD1 or TRBD2 may supply D (5 bases each). The V end lost 10 bases, the J end lost 6 bases, and 16 bases lay between the germline ends. Germline V gene data show CDR1 as MNHEY and CDR2 as SMNVEV (reference sequence). The CDR3 loop spans 12 amino acids. In DNA, the CDR3 is TGTGCCACCTCGAGGGGCCGCGCCGAGCAGTACTTC. This sequence encodes CATSRGRAEQYF.

In this sample, this clone turned up a few times. The chain combines TRBV4-2 with TRBJ2-7; 11 bases match TRBD2. This CDR3 region has 17 residues. The germline CDR1 and CDR2 sequences are LGHNA and YNFKEQ. Trimming at V came to 4 bases and at J to 1 base, leaving 9 bases not matched to a gene. The CDR3 sequence: CASSPRLAGGPSYEQYF. The CDR3 DNA reads as TGTGCCAGCAGCCCTCGATTAGCGGGAGGGCCGTCCTACGAGCAGTACTTC.

V gene TRBV5-6 combines with J gene TRBJ2-3; D remains ambiguous. V was trimmed by 0 bases and J by 2 bases, leaving 13 bases between them. Germline V lookup: CDR1 SGHDT, CDR2 YYEEEE. There are 16 residues in the CDR3. The CDR3 loop reads CASSLGSPSYTDTQYF. For the CDR3, the DNA is TGTGCCAGCAGCTTGGGTTCGCCCTCCTACACAGATACGCAGTATTTT.